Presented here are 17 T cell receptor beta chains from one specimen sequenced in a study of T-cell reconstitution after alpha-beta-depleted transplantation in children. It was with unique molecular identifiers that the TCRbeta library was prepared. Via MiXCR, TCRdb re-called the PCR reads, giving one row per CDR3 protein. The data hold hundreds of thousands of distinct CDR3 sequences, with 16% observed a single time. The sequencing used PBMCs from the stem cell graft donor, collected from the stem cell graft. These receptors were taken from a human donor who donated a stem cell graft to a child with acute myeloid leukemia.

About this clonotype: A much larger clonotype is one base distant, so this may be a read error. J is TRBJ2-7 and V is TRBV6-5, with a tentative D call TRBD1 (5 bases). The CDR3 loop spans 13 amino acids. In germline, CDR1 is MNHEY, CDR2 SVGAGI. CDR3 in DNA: TGTGCCAGCAGTTATACAGGTGAAGGCGAGCCGTACTTC. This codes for CASSYTGEGEPYF.

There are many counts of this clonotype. CDR3 DNA sequence: TGCAGTGCTAGAGATCCCCAGACCCGGGATACGCAGTATTTT. Its protein is CSARDPQTRDTQYF. This sequence joins TRBV20-1 and TRBJ2-3; D remains ambiguous. With 0 bases removed from V and 6 bases from J, the gap between germline ends came to 13 bases. Germline V gene sequence: CDR1 DFQATT, CDR2 SNEGSKA (reference sequence). The CDR3 is 14 amino acids.

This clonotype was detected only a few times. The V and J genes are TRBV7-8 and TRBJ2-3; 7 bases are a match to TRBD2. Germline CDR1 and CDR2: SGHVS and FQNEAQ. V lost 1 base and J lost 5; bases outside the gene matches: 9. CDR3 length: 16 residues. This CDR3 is CASSLVAGPGGDTQYF. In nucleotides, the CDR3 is TGTGCCAGCAGCTTAGTCGCGGGTCCGGGGGGAGATACGCAGTATTTT.

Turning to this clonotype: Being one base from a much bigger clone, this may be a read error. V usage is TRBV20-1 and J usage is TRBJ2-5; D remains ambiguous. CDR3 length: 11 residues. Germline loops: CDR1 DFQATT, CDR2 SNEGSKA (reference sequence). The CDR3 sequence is CSARIAETRYF. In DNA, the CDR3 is TGCAGTGCTAGAATTGCCGAGACCCGGTACTTC.

The CDR3 DNA follows: TGTGCCTGGAGTGTTTCAGGGGAGGGAGATACGCAGTATTTT. It codes for CAWSVSGEGDTQYF. The chain couples TRBV30 to TRBJ2-3; the D gene is possibly TRBD2 (7 bases). V shed 0 bases and J shed 5 bases, with 12 bases lying between them. This CDR3 region has 14 residues. Germline loops: CDR1 GTSNPN, CDR2 SVGIG (reference sequence).

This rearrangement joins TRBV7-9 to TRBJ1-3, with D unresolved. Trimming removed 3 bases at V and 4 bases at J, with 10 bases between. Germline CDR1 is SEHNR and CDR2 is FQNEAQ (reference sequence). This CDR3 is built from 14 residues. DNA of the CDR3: TGTGCCAGCAGCTTTACGGGGTTAGGAAACACCATATATTTT. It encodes CASSFTGLGNTIYF.

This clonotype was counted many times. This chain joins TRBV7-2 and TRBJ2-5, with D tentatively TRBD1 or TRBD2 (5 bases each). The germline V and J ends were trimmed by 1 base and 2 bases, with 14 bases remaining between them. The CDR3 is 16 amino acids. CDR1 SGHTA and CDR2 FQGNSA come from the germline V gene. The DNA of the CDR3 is TGTGCCAGCAGCTTAGGATCCGGGGCTAAACAAGAGACCCAGTACTTC. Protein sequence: CASSLGSGAKQETQYF.

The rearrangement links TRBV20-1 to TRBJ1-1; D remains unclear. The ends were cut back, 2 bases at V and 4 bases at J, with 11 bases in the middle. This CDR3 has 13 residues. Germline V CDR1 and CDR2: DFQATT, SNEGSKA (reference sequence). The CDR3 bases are TGCAGTGCTAGATACGAACCTGGCACTGAAGCTTTCTTT. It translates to CSARYEPGTEAFF.

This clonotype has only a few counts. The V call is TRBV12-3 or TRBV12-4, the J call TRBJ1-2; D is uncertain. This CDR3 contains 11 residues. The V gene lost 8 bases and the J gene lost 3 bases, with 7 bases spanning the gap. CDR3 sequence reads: CASRFDYGYTF. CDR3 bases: TGTGCCAGCCGATTCGACTATGGCTACACCTTC.

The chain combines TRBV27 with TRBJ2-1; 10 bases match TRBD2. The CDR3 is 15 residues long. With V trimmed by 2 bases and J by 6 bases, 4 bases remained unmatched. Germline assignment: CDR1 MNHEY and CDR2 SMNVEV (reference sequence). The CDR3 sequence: CASSLLQRGGNEQFF. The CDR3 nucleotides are TGTGCCAGCAGTTTACTCCAGCGGGGGGGCAATGAGCAGTTCTTC.

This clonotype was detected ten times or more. The CDR3 spells CAWSVRGLAVNEQFF. CDR3 DNA: TGTGCCTGGAGTGTGAGGGGCCTAGCAGTAAATGAGCAGTTCTTC. The chain is built from TRBV30 and TRBJ2-1, with D perhaps given as TRBD1 or TRBD2 (5 bases each). The CDR3 loop spans 15 amino acids. V shed 0 bases and J shed 7 bases, with 16 bases lying between them. The germline V gene has CDR1 GTSNPN and CDR2 SVGIG (reference sequence).

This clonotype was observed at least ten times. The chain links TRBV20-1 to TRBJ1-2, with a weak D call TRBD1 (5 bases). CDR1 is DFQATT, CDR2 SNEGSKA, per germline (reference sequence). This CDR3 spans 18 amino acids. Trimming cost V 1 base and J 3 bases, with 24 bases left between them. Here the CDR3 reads CSARAIRGGRSVDYGYTF. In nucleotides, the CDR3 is TGCAGTGCTAGAGCTATTAGGGGCGGACGGAGCGTAGACTATGGCTACACCTTC.

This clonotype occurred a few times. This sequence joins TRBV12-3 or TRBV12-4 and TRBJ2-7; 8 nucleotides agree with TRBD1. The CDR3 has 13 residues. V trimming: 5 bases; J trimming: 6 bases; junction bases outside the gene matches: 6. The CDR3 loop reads CASSPGTGLEQYF. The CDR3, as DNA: TGTGCCAGCAGTCCCGGGACAGGCCTCGAGCAGTACTTC.

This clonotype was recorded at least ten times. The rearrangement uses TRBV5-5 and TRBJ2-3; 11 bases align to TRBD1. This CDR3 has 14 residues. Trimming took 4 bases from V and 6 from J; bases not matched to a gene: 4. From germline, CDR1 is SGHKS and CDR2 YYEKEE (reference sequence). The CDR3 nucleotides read TGTGCCAGCAGCCCCCGGGACAGGGGGGATACGCAGTATTTT. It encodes CASSPRDRGDTQYF.

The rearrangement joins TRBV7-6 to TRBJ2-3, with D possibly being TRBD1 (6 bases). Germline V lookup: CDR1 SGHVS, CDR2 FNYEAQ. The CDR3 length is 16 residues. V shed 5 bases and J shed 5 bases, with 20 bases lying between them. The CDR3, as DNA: TGTGCCAGCAGCCCAGGGGTTACCAGATTCAGAGATACGCAGTATTTT. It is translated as CASSPGVTRFRDTQYF.

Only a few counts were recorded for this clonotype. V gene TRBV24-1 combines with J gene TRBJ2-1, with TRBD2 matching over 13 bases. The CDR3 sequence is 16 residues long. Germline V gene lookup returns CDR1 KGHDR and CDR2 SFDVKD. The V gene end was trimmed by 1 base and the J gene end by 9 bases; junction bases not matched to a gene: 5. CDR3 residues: CATSDFRGLAGFEQFF. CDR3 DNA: TGTGCCACCAGTGATTTCCGGGGACTAGCGGGGTTTGAGCAGTTCTTC.

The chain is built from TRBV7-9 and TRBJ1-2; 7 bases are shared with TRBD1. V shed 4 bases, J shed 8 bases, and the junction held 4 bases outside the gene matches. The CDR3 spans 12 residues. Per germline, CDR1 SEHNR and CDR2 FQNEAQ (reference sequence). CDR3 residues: CASSSRGGGYTF. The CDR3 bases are TGTGCCAGCAGCTCCAGAGGGGGCGGCTACACCTTC.